This T cell receptor beta chain was profiled in a study of technical replicates of blood from a handful of donors. Assay: immunoSEQ multiplex PCR; the TCRdb copy retains only in-frame clones and omits some. This table has 65,000 to 90,000 clones, 90% to 95% appearing once. Trimming removed 3 bases at V and 2 bases at J, with 16 bases between. The V gene's germline CDR1 is SNHLY and CDR2 FYNNEI. CDR3 length: 16 residues. Sequenced material: T cells isolated from PBMCs. The genes are TRBV2 and TRBJ1-1, with no clear D. The sequence came from a human donor in good health. Here the CDR3 DNA reads TGTGCCAGCAGTGACCCCTGGGGAGGGTTAAACACTGAAGCTTTCTTT. This sequence encodes CASSDPWGGLNTEAFF.